The 14 T cell receptor beta chains listed next were all sequenced from one sample in a study of shared clonotypes between healthy human individuals. Sequencing was performed with immunoSEQ multiplex PCR; in TCRdb, only in-frame clones are kept and a portion is missing. Seen here are over 2 million clones, approximately 90% observed once, and the top ten hold approximately 0.4%. Material: naive CD4+ T cells from PBMCs. Subset of the sample: CD45RA+ positively selected. All receptors derive from a young man in good health. Some clones in this sample may be carry-over from other donors' samples.

In this sample, this clone turned up once. V usage is TRBV7-3 and J usage is TRBJ1-2, with D maybe TRBD1 (5 bases). This CDR3 region has 16 residues. V lost 2 bases, J lost 7 bases, and 20 bases lay in between. Germline CDR1 reads SGHTA; CDR2 reads FQGTGA. The CDR3 nucleotides are TGTGCCAGCAGCTTATTAGCTCGGGACCAGGCGCCTGGCTACACCTTC. It yields the protein CASSLLARDQAPGYTF. Looking up the rest from reference TRBV7-3 and TRBJ1-2 gives the full variable domain: GAGVSQTPSNKVTEKGKYVELRCDPISGHTALYWYRQSLGQGPEFLIYFQGTGAADDSGLPNDRFFAVRPEGSVSTLKIQRTERGDSAVYLCASSLLARDQAPGYTFGSGTRLTVV.

This clone was recorded only once. This chain joins TRBV29-1 and TRBJ2-1; 8 positions match TRBD2. The V segment lost 5 bases and the J segment 7 bases; nucleotides outside the gene matches: 7. Germline CDR1 reads SQVTM; CDR2 reads ANQGSEA. CDR3 length: 13 amino acids. CDR3 sequence reads: CSVSGLGSNEQFF. CDR3 DNA: TGCAGCGTTTCGGGACTAGGTTCTAATGAGCAGTTCTTC.

CDR3 protein: CASSELGGAQGGYTF. DNA of the CDR3: TGTGCCAGCAGTGAACTAGGGGGCGCGCAGGGTGGCTACACCTTC. The chain uses TRBV6-1 and TRBJ1-2; 7 bases are shared with TRBD1. This CDR3 comprises 15 residues. V shed 2 bases, J shed 7 bases, and the junction held 10 bases outside the gene matches. Germline V gene sequence: CDR1 MNHNS, CDR2 SASEGT.

The rearrangement uses TRBV14 and TRBJ1-1; weak D call: TRBD1 (6 bases). This CDR3 has 14 amino acids. Trimming removed 4 bases at V and 4 bases at J, with 13 bases between. Per germline, CDR1 SGHDN and CDR2 FVKESK. The CDR3 is CASSPIGGITEAFF. The CDR3 nucleotides read TGTGCCAGCAGCCCCATCGGGGGCATCACTGAAGCTTTCTTT.

This clone has a single count. The V call is TRBV10-3, the J call TRBJ1-1; 7 positions match TRBD1. Germline V lookup: CDR1 ENHRY, CDR2 SYGVKD. With V trimmed by 7 bases and J by 3 bases, 11 bases remained unmatched. CDR3 length equals 15 residues. CDR3 DNA: TGTGCCATCAACAAGCAGGGGGGGTTGGACACTGAAGCTTTCTTT. Amino acids: CAINKQGGLDTEAFF.

V gene TRBV2 combines with J gene TRBJ1-4; the D gene is possibly TRBD1 (5 bases). Per the germline V gene, CDR1 is SNHLY and CDR2 is FYNNEI. V lost 7 bases and J 5 bases, leaving 11 bases between the germline ends. CDR3 length equals 13 residues. The DNA for the CDR3 is TGTGCCAGCATGGTGGAGGGGAATGAAAAACTGTTTTTT. Protein: CASMVEGNEKLFF.

V gene TRBV29-1 combines with J gene TRBJ2-5; no clear D. The J call is in doubt because the DNA end fits TRBJ2-7 better. CDR1 is SQVTM, CDR2 ANQGSEA, per germline. CDR3 length: 12 amino acids. CDR3 DNA: TGCAGCGTTGAGTGGTCCGGTTACGAGCAGTACTTC. It specifies CSVEWSGYEQYF.

The chain joins TRBV28 to TRBJ1-2, with 9 positions matching TRBD1. Per the germline V gene, CDR1 is MDHEN and CDR2 is SYDVKM. The V gene end was trimmed by 5 bases and the J gene end by 4 bases; junction bases not matched to a gene: 14. The CDR3 extends over 17 amino acids. The CDR3 nucleotides read TGTGCCAGCAGTGGAGGGTGGGGACAGGGTAATCGCTATGGCTACACCTTC. Its protein is CASSGGWGQGNRYGYTF.

The rearrangement joins TRBV4-3 to TRBJ2-7, with TRBD2 identical over 13 bases. J was trimmed by 4 bases and V by 4 bases; bases with no gene match: 4. The CDR3 is 15 amino acids. CDR1 LGHNA and CDR2 YSLEER come from the germline V gene. Written as DNA, the CDR3 is TGCGCCAGCAGCCTGGAACTAGCGGGAGGGTACGAGCAGTACTTC. Protein: CASSLELAGGYEQYF.

In regard to this clone: The sample holds other DNA sequences that translate to the same CDR3. The V gene is TRBV5-1, the J gene TRBJ2-2; D is undetermined. The germline gives CDR1 SGHRS, CDR2 YFSETQ. V was pared by 0 bases and J by 2 bases, with 8 bases between. This CDR3 region has 15 residues. The CDR3 nucleotides are TGCGCCAGCAGCTTGGCCCTGGGAAACACCGGGGAGCTGTTTTTT. Protein sequence: CASSLALGNTGELFF. The full variable domain, completed using reference TRBV5-1 and TRBJ2-2, is KAGVTQTPRYLIKTRGQQVTLSCSPISGHRSVSWYQQTPGQGLQFLFEYFSETQRNKGNFPGRFSGRQFSNSRSEMNVSTLELGDSALYLCASSLALGNTGELFFGEGSRLTVL.

The genes are TRBV27 and TRBJ1-5; 8 nucleotides agree with TRBD1. V lost 5 bases, J lost 4 bases, and 7 bases stayed unmatched. The CDR3 has 15 amino acids. Per the germline V gene, CDR1 is MNHEY and CDR2 is SMNVEV (reference sequence). CDR3 loop: CASSPLGQGNQPQHF. Written as DNA, the CDR3 is TGTGCCAGCAGTCCGCTTGGACAGGGTAATCAGCCCCAGCATTTT.

The gene calls are TRBV13 and TRBJ2-1; 8 nucleotides match TRBD2. The CDR3 covers 14 residues. Looked up from germline, CDR1 is PRHDT and CDR2 is FYEKMQ (reference sequence). Trimming removed 3 bases from V and 4 bases from J; junction bases left unmatched: 2. The chain's CDR3 is CASSFERGYNEQFF. The CDR3 DNA follows: TGTGCCAGCAGCTTCGAGCGGGGGTACAATGAGCAGTTCTTC.

This chain joins TRBV4-1 and TRBJ2-4; a weak D match, TRBD2 (6 bases). V lost 0 bases to trimming and J lost 0 bases, with 12 bases between them. The V gene's germline CDR1 is MGHRA and CDR2 YSYEKL. The CDR3 contains 17 residues. CDR3 amino acids: CASSQDAGRLAKNIQYF. The CDR3 DNA reads TGCGCCAGCAGCCAAGATGCGGGGCGTCTAGCCAAAAACATTCAGTACTTC.

Concerning this clone itself: Other DNA variants within this sample encode the same CDR3. The chain carries TRBV29-1 and TRBJ1-2, with 9 nucleotides matching TRBD1. The germline CDR1 and CDR2 sequences are SQVTM and ANQGSEA. CDR3 size: 12 residues. The V gene end was trimmed by 4 bases and the J gene end by 3 bases; junction bases not matched to a gene: 0. CDR3 DNA: TGCAGCGTTGGGGACAGGGACTATGGCTACACCTTC. This codes for CSVGDRDYGYTF.